Below, 7 T cell receptor beta chains from the same sample are listed, as sequenced in a study of T cells expressing NK-cell markers. TCRdb reprocessed the 5' RACE reads, with one entry per CDR3 protein and no DNA. The record lists more than 120,000 distinct CDR3 sequences, of which the ten most abundant hold roughly 12%. Sequenced sample: blood T cells: a sorted CD56 or NKG2C T cell subset, CD4+ or CD8+ T cells, or bulk PBMC T cells (not recorded which). The receptors originated from a man between 18 and 29 years old in good health.

V is TRBV25-1 and J is TRBJ2-3; the D gene TCRdb calls, TRBD1, cannot be checked with no DNA. The CDR3 is 13 residues long. Germline CDR1 MGHDK, CDR2 SYGVNS. This CDR3 reads CAAAGGITDTQYF.

This chain links TRBV6-5 with TRBJ2-1; absent DNA, TCRdb's TRBD1 call cannot be checked. The germline CDR1 and CDR2 sequences are MNHEY and SVGAGI. This CDR3 comprises 15 residues. CDR3 sequence: CASSYYGTGSAEQFF.

The rearrangement joins TRBV14 to TRBJ2-2. Germline lookup yields CDR1 SGHDN and CDR2 FVKESK. CDR3 length: 17 amino acids. The CDR3 is CASSQDDRQVNTGELFF.

J is TRBJ2-1 and V is TRBV20-1; with no DNA, the TCRdb D assignment of TRBD1 cannot be verified. CDR1 is DFQATT and CDR2 is SNEGSKA in the germline V gene (reference sequence). This CDR3 contains 15 residues. The chain's CDR3 is CSAREGGWSYNEQFF.

This chain joins TRBV6-2 or TRBV6-3 and TRBJ1-1; TCRdb names TRBD1, which stays unverified in the absence of DNA. This CDR3 contains 12 residues. The germline gives CDR1 MNHEY, CDR2 SVGEGT. This CDR3 is CATTLAFREAFF.

The CDR3: CASSLSDNEQFF. The chain couples TRBV12-3 or TRBV12-4 to TRBJ2-1. The CDR3 is made up of 12 amino acids.

The chain links TRBV3-1 to TRBJ2-5; TCRdb picks TRBD2, but there is no DNA to check that call. The CDR3 has 16 amino acids. CDR1 is LGHDT, CDR2 YNNKEL, per germline (reference sequence). This CDR3 is CASSQYPDEEVETQYF.